The 26 T cell receptor beta chains reported below all come from one sample, sequenced in a study of T cell repertoires in cytomegalovirus infection. MiXCR was run by TCRdb on the reads, yielding one entry per CDR3 protein. The sample carries 480,000 or so distinct CDR3 sequences, roughly 10% recorded once. The specimen sequenced was PBMCs. The receptors were sampled from a human donor in good health (CMV status not recorded). Some clones in this sample may be carry-over from other donors' samples.

CDR3 residues: CASSQESNQPQHF. The CDR3 DNA is TGTGCCAGCTCACAAGAGAGCAATCAGCCCCAGCATTTT. V gene TRBV18 combines with J gene TRBJ1-5, with D unresolved. The CDR3 is 13 amino acids. CDR1 is KGHSH and CDR2 is LQKENI in the germline V gene. The V end was cut by 4 bases, the J end by 1 base, with 5 bases between.

Ten or more counts support this clonotype. The V gene is TRBV12-5, the J gene TRBJ2-7; tentatively, D is TRBD1 or TRBD2 (5 bases each). Per the germline V gene, CDR1 is LGHNT and CDR2 is FRNRAP. V was trimmed by 7 bases and J by 0 bases, leaving 19 bases between them. There are 16 residues in the CDR3. This CDR3 is CASAYSGTSSSYEQYF. The CDR3 nucleotides read TGTGCTAGTGCCTATTCGGGGACCTCCAGCTCCTACGAGCAGTACTTC. Full variable domain (rest looked up from reference TRBV12-5 and TRBJ2-7): DARVTQTPRHKVTEMGQEVTMRCQPILGHNTVFWYRQTMMQGLELLAYFRNRAPLDDSGMPKDRFSAEMPDATLATLKIQPSEPRDSAVYFCASAYSGTSSSYEQYFGPGTRLTVT.

This clonotype showed up many times. V is TRBV10-3 and J is TRBJ2-3; TRBD1 might be the D (6 bases). Trimming removed 10 bases at V and 1 base at J, with 15 bases between. CDR3 length equals 14 residues. In germline, CDR1 is ENHRY, CDR2 SYGVKD. The CDR3 loop is CATLGDKRTDTQYF. The CDR3 nucleotides read TGTGCCACGCTAGGGGACAAACGCACAGATACGCAGTATTTT.

This clonotype was seen many times. The chain recombines TRBV7-9 with TRBJ2-5; D not certain. Germline CDR1 reads SEHNR; CDR2 reads FQNEAQ (reference sequence). V was trimmed by 5 bases and J by 2 bases, leaving 12 bases between them. CDR3 length: 14 amino acids. The CDR3 reads CASSLRQQQETQYF. The CDR3 coding sequence is TGTGCCAGCAGCCTTCGACAACAACAAGAGACCCAGTACTTC.

This clonotype was observed at least ten times. One junction end disagrees with the germline gene, perhaps due to a read error. The chain is built from TRBV28 and TRBJ2-4; tentative D call: TRBD1 (6 bases). This CDR3 spans 15 amino acids. Per germline, CDR1 MDHEN and CDR2 SYDVKM. The CDR3 protein is CASSSPGRRGPKTDF. In DNA, the CDR3 is TGTGCCAGCAGTTCCCCCGGTCGCAGGGGTCCCAAGACGGACTTC.

This clonotype was seen at least ten times. This sequence joins TRBV20-1 and TRBJ2-3; 8 nucleotides agree with TRBD2. Germline V gives CDR1 DFQATT, CDR2 SNEGSKA (reference sequence). V shed 1 base and J 3 bases; nucleotides not matched to a gene: 6. There are 15 residues in the CDR3. In DNA, the CDR3 is TGCAGTGCTAGAGCGCCTAGCGGGTATACAGATACGCAGTATTTT. Its protein is CSARAPSGYTDTQYF.

Notes on this clonotype: At one end, the junction sequence differs from germline, possibly due to a read error. The J gene is TRBJ2-1, the V gene TRBV12-3 or TRBV12-4; 10 nucleotides line up with TRBD1. The CDR3 totals 15 residues. The CDR3 DNA sequence: TGTGCCTGCAGCCCACGGGACAGGGGAAACAATGAGCAGTTCTTC. Translated: CACSPRDRGNNEQFF.

The table lists this clonotype with many counts. This sequence joins TRBV5-1 and TRBJ1-1; D is undetermined. The CDR3 runs 13 residues. The V gene lost 5 bases and the J gene lost 7 bases, with 15 bases spanning the gap. Looked up from germline, CDR1 is SGHRS and CDR2 is YFSETQ. Here the CDR3 reads CASSSKPEGEAFF. The CDR3 nucleotides read TGCGCCAGCAGTTCCAAACCCGAGGGTGAAGCTTTCTTT.

This clonotype was recorded at least ten times. V gene TRBV2 combines with J gene TRBJ2-1; TRBD1 matches 8 bases. The germline V gene encodes CDR1 SNHLY and CDR2 FYNNEI. V was pared by 5 bases and J by 2 bases, with 5 bases of the junction left unmatched. The CDR3 totals 15 residues. CDR3 coding DNA: TGTGCCAGCAGTCCGGACAGGGACACCTACAATGAGCAGTTCTTC. Amino acids: CASSPDRDTYNEQFF.

This clonotype was detected ten times or more. This chain links TRBV6-2 or TRBV6-3 with TRBJ1-1; no clear D. V lost 8 bases to trimming and J lost 3 bases, with 10 bases between them. The length of the CDR3 is 12 residues. Germline V gene data show CDR1 as MNHEY and CDR2 as SVGEGT. CDR3 protein: CASRQAHTEAFF. The CDR3 coding sequence is TGTGCCAGCCGGCAGGCCCACACTGAAGCTTTCTTT.

At least ten counts were recorded for this clonotype. The rearrangement links TRBV24-1 to TRBJ2-5; D remains ambiguous. V lost 1 base and J 5 bases, leaving 4 bases between the germline ends. The CDR3 runs to 12 residues. From germline, CDR1 is KGHDR and CDR2 SFDVKD. The DNA of the CDR3 is TGTGCCACCAGTGATTTCGGGGAGACCCAGTACTTC. Protein product: CATSDFGETQYF.

The V and J genes are TRBV6-1 and TRBJ2-1; tentatively, D is TRBD1 (7 bases). Per germline, CDR1 MNHNS and CDR2 SASEGT. V was cut by 6 bases and J by 12 bases, with 24 bases left in between. There are 15 residues in the CDR3. This CDR3 reads CASSRGDSGYVGQFF. As DNA, the CDR3 is TGTGCCAGCAGCAGGGGGGACAGTGGGTATGTTGGGCAGTTCTTC.

The chain joins TRBV20-1 to TRBJ2-1, with a weak D call TRBD2 (5 bases). There are 16 residues in the CDR3. The V end was cut by 1 base, the J end by 0 bases, with 13 bases between. Germline V gives CDR1 DFQATT, CDR2 SNEGSKA (reference sequence). For the CDR3, the DNA is TGCAGTGCTAGAGGGGCCCTAGCAGGCTCCTACAATGAGCAGTTCTTC. Its translation is CSARGALAGSYNEQFF.

In this sample, this clonotype turned up many times. The rearrangement joins TRBV6-6 to TRBJ2-7, with TRBD2 matching 11 bases. This CDR3 region has 17 residues. V was clipped by 5 bases and J by 2 bases; unmatched bases: 11. The germline V gene has CDR1 MNHNY and CDR2 SVGAGI (reference sequence). The CDR3 is CASSPLAGGLSPYEQYF. The CDR3 DNA reads as TGTGCCAGCAGTCCCCTAGCGGGGGGCCTCTCGCCCTACGAGCAGTACTTC.

In its sample, this clonotype was seen many times. This rearrangement joins TRBV3-1 to TRBJ1-2, with D hard to call. V was pared by 0 bases and J by 0 bases, with 5 bases between. The CDR3 runs to 14 residues. Germline CDR1 and CDR2: LGHDT and YNNKEL (reference sequence). The CDR3 is CASSQDTANYGYTF. CDR3 DNA: TGTGCCAGCAGCCAAGATACAGCTAACTATGGCTACACCTTC.

This clonotype came up many times. The chain's CDR3 is CSAGGVMNTEAFF. As DNA, the CDR3 is TGCAGTGCTGGGGGGGTAATGAACACTGAAGCTTTCTTT. The chain employs TRBV20-1 and TRBJ1-1; D may be TRBD1 (5 bases). CDR1 is DFQATT and CDR2 is SNEGSKA in the germline V gene (reference sequence). Trimming removed 5 bases at V and 0 bases at J, with 10 bases between. This CDR3 is 13 amino acids long.

The chain uses TRBV29-1 and TRBJ2-7; TRBD2 aligns across 8 bases. Germline CDR1 SQVTM, CDR2 ANQGSEA. V shed 2 bases, J shed 5 bases, and the junction held 5 bases outside the gene matches. The CDR3 consists of 13 residues. The CDR3 sequence: CSVERLAGNEQYF. The CDR3 DNA follows: TGCAGCGTTGAAAGGTTAGCGGGAAACGAGCAGTACTTC.

This clonotype was detected ten times or more. This chain uses TRBV6-1 with TRBJ1-2, with no clear D. The germline V and J ends were trimmed by 8 bases and 4 bases, with 14 bases remaining between them. This CDR3 contains 13 residues. The germline V gene has CDR1 MNHNS and CDR2 SASEGT. This CDR3 reads CASSEGHLYGYTF. The CDR3 nucleotides are TGTGCCAGCTCCGAGGGCCACCTCTATGGCTACACCTTC.

This clonotype was seen repeatedly, ten times or more. The gene calls are TRBV4-1 and TRBJ2-5; 7 positions agree with TRBD2. V was clipped by 0 bases and J by 2 bases; unmatched bases: 9. Germline V gene sequence: CDR1 MGHRA, CDR2 YSYEKL. There are 17 residues in the CDR3. CDR3 residues: CASSQDRASGFQETQYF. CDR3 in DNA: TGCGCCAGCAGCCAAGATCGGGCTAGCGGTTTTCAAGAGACCCAGTACTTC.

The table lists this clonotype with a few counts. The chain joins TRBV28 to TRBJ2-7; D may be TRBD1 (5 bases). Germline CDR1 MDHEN, CDR2 SYDVKM. This CDR3 is built from 16 residues. With 6 bases removed from V and 0 bases from J, the gap between germline ends came to 18 bases. In DNA form, the CDR3 reads TGTGCCAGCAGCCGTCCTCCACTACAGGACTCCTACGAGCAGTACTTC. Residues: CASSRPPLQDSYEQYF.

This clonotype has a count of ten or more. The chain links TRBV7-8 to TRBJ2-2; no clear D gene. Germline V gene data show CDR1 as SGHVS and CDR2 as FQNEAQ. Between the trimmed V and J ends, which lost 2 bases and 6 bases, there was a span of 10 bases. CDR3 length equals 14 residues. The CDR3 is CASSLLVGSGELFF. The CDR3 coding sequence is TGTGCCAGCAGCTTACTTGTGGGGTCCGGGGAGCTGTTTTTT. The complete variable domain, with remaining parts taken from reference TRBV7-8 and TRBJ2-2, reads GAGVSQSPRYKVAKRGQDVALRCDPISGHVSLFWYQQALGQGPEFLTYFQNEAQLDKSGLPSDRFFAERPEGSVSTLKIQRTQQEDSAVYLCASSLLVGSGELFFGEGSRLTVL.

The chain uses TRBV12-3 or TRBV12-4 and TRBJ2-7; 10 nucleotides line up with TRBD2. Germline trimming cut 7 bases from V and 11 bases from J; bases unmatched to any gene: 14. This CDR3 region has 14 residues. The DNA of the CDR3 is TGTGCCAGCACCTCGGGTAGCGGGAGGAGTAATAAGTACTTC. This codes for CASTSGSGRSNKYF.

This clonotype was recorded a few times. V and J are TRBV20-1 and TRBJ1-2; D remains ambiguous. Per the germline V gene, CDR1 is DFQATT and CDR2 is SNEGSKA (reference sequence). Trimming pared 0 bases from V and 7 bases from J, leaving 18 bases between. This CDR3 is built from 15 residues. The chain's CDR3 is CSARDNAAMGSGYTF. CDR3 coding DNA: TGCAGTGCTAGAGATAATGCAGCTATGGGCTCTGGCTACACCTTC.

The chain links TRBV6-1 to TRBJ1-1, with D maybe TRBD1 (5 bases). The CDR3 spans 14 residues. Per the germline V gene, CDR1 is MNHNS and CDR2 is SASEGT. V was trimmed by 4 bases and J by 1 base, leaving 10 bases between them. CDR3 in DNA: TGTGCCAGCAGTGTTACCAGGGCGAACACTGAAGCTTTCTTT. Translation gives CASSVTRANTEAFF.

This clonotype was recorded many times. The gene calls are TRBV4-1 and TRBJ2-1; the match to TRBD2 covers 10 bases. CDR1 is MGHRA and CDR2 is YSYEKL in the germline V gene. The CDR3 consists of 16 residues. Trimming removed 0 bases from V and 2 bases from J; junction bases left unmatched: 1. CDR3 coding DNA: TGCGCCAGCAGCCAAGAAGGACTAGCGGCCTACAATGAGCAGTTCTTC. Protein: CASSQEGLAAYNEQFF.

This chain connects TRBV5-1 to TRBJ1-4; D unclear. From germline, CDR1 is SGHRS and CDR2 YFSETQ. Trimming cost V 0 bases and J 5 bases, with 8 bases left between them. The CDR3 extends over 14 amino acids. The CDR3 protein is CASSLAGENEKLFF. The CDR3 DNA reads TGCGCCAGCAGCTTGGCCGGGGAGAATGAAAAACTGTTTTTT.